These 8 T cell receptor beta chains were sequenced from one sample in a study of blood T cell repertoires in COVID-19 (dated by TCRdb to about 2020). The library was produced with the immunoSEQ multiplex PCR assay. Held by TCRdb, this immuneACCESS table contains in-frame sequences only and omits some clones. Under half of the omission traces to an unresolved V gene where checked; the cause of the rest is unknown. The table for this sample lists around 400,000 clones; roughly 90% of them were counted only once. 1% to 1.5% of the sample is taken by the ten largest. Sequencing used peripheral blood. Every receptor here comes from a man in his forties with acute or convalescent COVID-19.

CDR3 region: CASGRGTGGFEQYF. In DNA form, the CDR3 reads TGTGCTAGTGGCCGGGGAACAGGGGGTTTCGAGCAGTACTTC. The chain employs TRBV12-5 and TRBJ2-7; 8 bases agree with TRBD1. The CDR3 runs to 14 residues. J gave up 6 bases and V 6 bases, and 10 bases lay outside the gene matches. The germline V gene has CDR1 LGHNT and CDR2 FRNRAP. Combining the CDR3 with reference TRBV12-5 and TRBJ2-7 gives the whole variable domain DARVTQTPRHKVTEMGQEVTMRCQPILGHNTVFWYRQTMMQGLELLAYFRNRAPLDDSGMPKDRFSAEMPDATLATLKIQPSEPRDSAVYFCASGRGTGGFEQYFGPGTRLTVT.

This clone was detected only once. The CDR3 DNA reads TGTGCCAGCAGCTTTACTAGCGGGTCCTACGAGCAGTACTTC. Translating it yields CASSFTSGSYEQYF. The chain uses TRBV7-8 and TRBJ2-7; 9 nucleotides line up with TRBD2. The CDR3 spans 14 residues. CDR1 SGHVS and CDR2 FQNEAQ come from the germline V gene. V shed 3 bases and J 1 base; nucleotides not matched to a gene: 1.

In nucleotides, the CDR3 is TGTGCCACCAGTGATCCGGGACAGGGGAACTATGAGCAGTTCTTC. Its protein is CATSDPGQGNYEQFF. The chain employs TRBV24-1 and TRBJ2-1; 10 bases are a match to TRBD1. V trimming: 3 bases; J trimming: 8 bases; junction bases outside the gene matches: 6. Germline values: CDR1 KGHDR, CDR2 SFDVKD. The CDR3 is made up of 15 amino acids.

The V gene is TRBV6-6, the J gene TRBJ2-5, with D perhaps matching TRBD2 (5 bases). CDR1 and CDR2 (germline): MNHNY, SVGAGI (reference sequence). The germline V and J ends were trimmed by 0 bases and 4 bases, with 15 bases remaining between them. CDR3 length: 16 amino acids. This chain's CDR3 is CASSYSSGGGRETQYF. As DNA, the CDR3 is TGTGCCAGCAGTTACTCCAGCGGAGGAGGTAGAGAGACCCAGTACTTC.

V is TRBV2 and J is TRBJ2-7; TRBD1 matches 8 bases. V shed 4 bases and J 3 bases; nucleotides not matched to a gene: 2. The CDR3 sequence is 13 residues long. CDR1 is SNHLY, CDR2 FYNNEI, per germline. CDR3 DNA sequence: TGTGCCAGCAGTGTCGGACAGGGCTACGAGCAGTACTTC. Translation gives CASSVGQGYEQYF.

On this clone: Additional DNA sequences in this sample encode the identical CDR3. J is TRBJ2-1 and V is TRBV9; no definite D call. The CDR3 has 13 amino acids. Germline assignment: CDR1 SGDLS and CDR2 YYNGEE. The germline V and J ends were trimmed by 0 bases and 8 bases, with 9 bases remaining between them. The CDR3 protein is CASSVGGSDEQFF. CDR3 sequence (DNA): TGTGCCAGCAGCGTAGGTGGCTCCGATGAGCAGTTCTTC.

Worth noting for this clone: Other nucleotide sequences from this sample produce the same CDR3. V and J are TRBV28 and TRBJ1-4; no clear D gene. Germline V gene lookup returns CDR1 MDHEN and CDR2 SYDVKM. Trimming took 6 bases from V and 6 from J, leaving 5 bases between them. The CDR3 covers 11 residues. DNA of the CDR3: TGTGCCAGCAGGGGCGATGAAAAACTGTTTTTT. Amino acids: CASRGDEKLFF.

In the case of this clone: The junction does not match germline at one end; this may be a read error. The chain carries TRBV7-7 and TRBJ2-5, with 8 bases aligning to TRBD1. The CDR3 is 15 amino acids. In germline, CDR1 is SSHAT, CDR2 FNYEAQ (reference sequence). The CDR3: CASSLVDRVQETQYF. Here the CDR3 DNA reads TGTGCTAGCAGCTTAGTGGACAGGGTCCAAGAGACCCAGTACTTC.